There are a few counts of the clone carrying this T cell receptor (beta chain). The sample belongs to a study of blood T cells in healthy people across ages. PCR was performed a second time for about 6 to 12 cycles using a sample-barcoded 5' primer and a J-beta primer mix. MiXCR, run by TCRdb on the 5' RACE reads, gives a single entry per CDR3 protein. Among fewer than 2 million distinct CDR3 sequences listed, roughly two fifths were seen once. Germline loops: CDR1 DFQATT, CDR2 SNEGSKA (reference sequence). The CDR3 has 20 amino acids. Trimming removed 6 bases from V and 1 base from J; junction bases left unmatched: 24.

This rearrangement joins TRBV20-1 to TRBJ2-3; 8 nucleotides line up with TRBD1. The sequencing sample was made of blood. This receptor was identified in a human donor in good health. In nucleotides, the CDR3 is TGCAGTGCACCGGCTACCCTGGGAGCCCGACAGGGGACTCGCACAGATACGCAGTATTTT. Its protein product is CSAPATLGARQGTRTDTQYF.